This passage covers 15 T cell receptor beta chains from one sample sequenced in a study of T cells in Graves' hyperthyroidism and ophthalmopathy. From RNA transcripts, TCR beta CDR3 regions were amplified. The primer set for the first-round RT-PCR of the TCR CDR3 was HTBI. Each CDR3 protein gets one entry after TCRdb re-called the multiplex PCR reads with MiXCR. The sample has a few hundred thousand distinct CDR3 sequences, roughly 13% seen once; the top ten hold 5% to 6.5%. Source material: blood. Receptor source: a woman under 30 with Graves' hyperthyroidism.

This chain connects TRBV4-1 to TRBJ1-2; 8 positions match TRBD1. CDR1 is MGHRA and CDR2 is YSYEKL in the germline V gene. This CDR3 has 13 amino acids. The junction had 5 bases not matched to a gene; V was cut back by 6 bases and J by 5 bases. CDR3 sequence (DNA): TGCGCCAGCAGACAGACAGGGGATTATGGCTACACCTTC. It encodes CASRQTGDYGYTF.

The table lists this clonotype with many counts. This chain uses TRBV30 with TRBJ1-2; D call uncertain. This CDR3 has 13 residues. Germline values: CDR1 GTSNPN, CDR2 SVGIG (reference sequence). Trimming shortened V by 1 base and J by 4 bases, and 10 bases separated the two germline ends. This chain's CDR3 is CAWSGTESYGYTF. CDR3 sequence (DNA): TGTGCCTGGAGTGGTACAGAATCCTATGGCTACACCTTC.

This clonotype was recorded at least ten times. V is TRBV7-2 and J is TRBJ1-1; 7 bases are shared with TRBD1. The CDR3 is 16 amino acids. Germline lookup yields CDR1 SGHTA and CDR2 FQGNSA. Unmatched junction bases numbered 7, after V lost 0 bases and J lost 3 bases. The CDR3 region is CASSLAGQLKYTEAFF. As DNA, the CDR3 is TGTGCCAGCAGCTTAGCGGGACAGCTCAAATACACTGAAGCTTTCTTT. Based on the CDR3 plus reference TRBV7-2 and TRBJ1-1, the full variable domain is GAGVSQSPSNKVTEKGKDVELRCDPISGHTALYWYRQSLGQGLEFLIYFQGNSAPDKSGLPSDRFSAERTGGSVSTLTIQRTQQEDSAVYLCASSLAGQLKYTEAFFGQGTRLTVV.

This clonotype was observed at least ten times. The chain recombines TRBV7-8 with TRBJ2-1; 13 bases align to TRBD2. This CDR3 has 20 residues. Germline V CDR1 and CDR2: SGHVS, FQNEAQ. The V and J ends lost 5 bases and 0 bases, in that order; junction bases with no gene match: 13. This CDR3 reads CASSPGLAGEIPSSYNEQFF. Written as DNA, the CDR3 is TGTGCCAGCAGCCCCGGACTAGCGGGAGAAATCCCAAGCTCCTACAATGAGCAGTTCTTC.

This clonotype was detected ten times or more. The chain recombines TRBV9 with TRBJ2-3; 11 positions agree with TRBD1. V lost 4 bases to trimming and J lost 6 bases; unmatched junction nucleotides: 10. From germline, CDR1 is SGDLS and CDR2 YYNGEE. This CDR3 comprises 16 residues. CDR3 in DNA: TGTGCCAGCAGCCTTATGGGACAGGGGGATAGGGATACGCAGTATTTT. Its protein product is CASSLMGQGDRDTQYF.

This clonotype has ten or more counts. The chain has TRBV7-2 and TRBJ2-1; 7 bases fit TRBD2. CDR3 length: 12 residues. J was trimmed by 9 bases and V by 5 bases; bases with no gene match: 4. The germline V gene encodes CDR1 SGHTA and CDR2 FQGNSA. CDR3 region: CASSRLALEQFF. As DNA, the CDR3 is TGTGCCAGCAGCCGACTAGCACTTGAGCAGTTCTTC.

This clonotype was seen many times. The chain combines TRBV20-1 with TRBJ1-2; perhaps TRBD1 as D (6 bases). The CDR3 spans 13 residues. The V end lost 2 bases, the J end lost 4 bases, and 11 bases lay between the germline ends. Germline-derived CDR1 and CDR2 are DFQATT and SNEGSKA (reference sequence). CDR3 residues: CSARLDSIYGYTF. The DNA for the CDR3 is TGCAGTGCTAGACTGGACAGCATCTATGGCTACACCTTC.

The V call is TRBV3-1, the J call TRBJ2-5; D not certain. V dropped 3 bases and J dropped 5 bases, with 7 bases sitting between them. This CDR3 is built from 12 residues. Germline V CDR1 and CDR2: LGHDT, YNNKEL (reference sequence). CDR3 in DNA: TGTGCCAGCAGCCAGTTTCGGGAGACCCAGTACTTC. Translated: CASSQFRETQYF.

This clonotype appeared many times. J is TRBJ2-7 and V is TRBV20-1; 7 bases align to TRBD1. Germline values: CDR1 DFQATT, CDR2 SNEGSKA (reference sequence). This CDR3 spans 15 amino acids. Trimming removed 5 bases from V and 6 bases from J; junction bases left unmatched: 16. The chain's CDR3 is CSADRVMGRGSEQYF. CDR3 bases: TGCAGTGCTGACAGGGTAATGGGGAGAGGTTCCGAGCAGTACTTC.

This clonotype was seen a handful of times. The chain couples TRBV14 to TRBJ2-7; D is ambiguous. Trimming stripped 0 bases from V and 0 bases from J, with 9 bases between. Germline values: CDR1 SGHDN, CDR2 FVKESK. The CDR3 runs to 15 residues. The CDR3: CASSQDISLSYEQYF. Here the CDR3 DNA reads TGTGCCAGCAGCCAAGATATCTCACTCTCCTACGAGCAGTACTTC.

This clonotype was observed at least ten times. The rearrangement links TRBV5-6 to TRBJ1-1; 8 bases are shared with TRBD1. V lost 1 base to trimming and J lost 1 base; unmatched junction nucleotides: 3. CDR1 is SGHDT, CDR2 YYEEEE, per germline. The CDR3 is 15 amino acids. The CDR3 region is CASSLWDRKNTEAFF. The CDR3 coding sequence is TGTGCCAGCAGCTTGTGGGACAGGAAGAACACTGAAGCTTTCTTT.

This clonotype was seen a few times. The CDR3 DNA sequence: TGTGCCAAGGGAGACAGAGAGAACACCGGGGAGCTGTTTTTT. Residues: CAKGDRENTGELFF. This rearrangement joins TRBV2 to TRBJ2-2, with D tentatively TRBD1 or TRBD2 (5 bases each). Germline V gene data show CDR1 as SNHLY and CDR2 as FYNNEI. V was clipped by 10 bases and J by 1 base, with 13 bases between them. The CDR3 has 14 amino acids.

This clonotype was observed at least ten times. The CDR3 protein is CASRGNEAAKNIQYF. CDR3 DNA sequence: TGTGCCAGCAGGGGGAACGAGGCAGCCAAAAACATTCAGTACTTC. The genes are TRBV27 and TRBJ2-4; D unresolved. This CDR3 comprises 15 residues. Germline CDR1 and CDR2: MNHEY and SMNVEV (reference sequence). V was cut by 6 bases and J by 0 bases, with 12 bases left in between.

This clonotype was seen repeatedly, ten times or more. V and J are TRBV12-3 or TRBV12-4 and TRBJ1-6, with TRBD1 identical over 11 bases. After removal of 6 bases from V and 10 bases from J, the junction contained 5 bases not matched to a gene. This CDR3 is 14 amino acids long. CDR3 loop: CASSRTGGASPLHF. The DNA for the CDR3 is TGTGCCAGCAGCCGGACAGGGGGCGCATCACCCCTCCACTTT.

As regards this clonotype: Sequence at one end of the junction differs from germline and may be a read error. The chain uses TRBV12-3 or TRBV12-4 and TRBJ1-6; D is undetermined. The CDR3 sequence is 14 residues long. The CDR3 here is CASSFVQYISPLHF. In nucleotides, the CDR3 is TGTGCCAGCAGTTTCGTACAGTATATTTCACCCCTCCACTTT.